This entry lists 20 T cell receptor beta chains sequenced from one sample in a study of Ad26.COV2.S vaccination and SARS-CoV-2 variants. Treatment: roughly 19 received Ad26.COV2.S at low or high dose, single or two shots; several received placebo; per-sample allocation not given. Sampling happened 63 days after the first vaccine or placebo injection. TCRdb keeps only in-frame clones here, not all; method: immunoSEQ multiplex PCR. In the table there are around 250,000 clones, 70% to 90% of which are singletons. This sample comprised peripheral blood, obtained in a trial of Ad26.COV2.S vaccine versus placebo. Source of these receptors: a person between 18 and 65 years old who received the Ad26.COV2.S COVID-19 vaccine or a placebo.

This chain joins TRBV21-1 and TRBJ2-3; the listed D gene, TRBD1, was not tested against the DNA. TRBV21-1 is a pseudogene locus. The CDR3 runs to 15 residues. Here the CDR3 reads CASSNRDPPSDTQYF. The CDR3 region has the DNA TGTGCCAGCAGCAACAGGGATCCCCCATCGGATACGCAGTATTTT.

The CDR3 bases are TGTGCCAGCAGGCCAGGGGTCACAGATACGCAGTATTTT. Protein product: CASRPGVTDTQYF. This chain uses TRBV2 with TRBJ2-3; tentative D call: TRBD1 (6 bases). Germline loops: CDR1 SNHLY, CDR2 FYNNEI. This CDR3 spans 13 amino acids. The V gene lost 6 bases and the J gene lost 2 bases, with 9 bases spanning the gap.

This sequence joins TRBV3-1 (or the pseudogene TRBV3-2) and TRBJ1-3; no clear D gene. The germline CDR1 and CDR2 sequences are LGHDT and YNNKEL (reference sequence). The CDR3 extends over 13 amino acids. Trimming cost V 8 bases and J 0 bases, with 8 bases left between them. The CDR3 reads CASSGSSGNTIYF. Written as DNA, the CDR3 is TGTGCCAGCTCAGGTAGCTCTGGAAACACCATATATTTT.

This chain uses TRBV7-9 with TRBJ1-1; D gene uncertain. Germline CDR1 SEHNR, CDR2 FQNEAQ (reference sequence). Trimming shortened V by 1 base and J by 1 base, and 7 bases separated the two germline ends. This CDR3 region has 14 residues. CDR3 sequence reads: CASSLGAENTEAFF. The CDR3 nucleotides are TGTGCCAGCAGCTTAGGAGCGGAGAACACTGAAGCTTTCTTT. Combining the CDR3 with reference TRBV7-9 and TRBJ1-1 gives the whole variable domain DTGVSQNPRHKITKRGQNVTFRCDPISEHNRLYWYRQTLGQGPEFLTYFQNEAQLEKSRLLSDRFSAERPKGSFSTLEIQRTEQGDSAMYLCASSLGAENTEAFFGQGTRLTVV.

V and J are TRBV10-3 and TRBJ2-7; D remains unclear. The CDR3 length is 11 residues. The V gene's germline CDR1 is ENHRY and CDR2 SYGVKD. V shed 1 base and J shed 5 bases, with 3 bases lying between them. The CDR3 bases are TGTGCCATCAGTGAGTTTGACGAGCAGTACTTC. Amino acids: CAISEFDEQYF.

The V call is TRBV5-1, the J call TRBJ1-2, with TRBD1 identical over 8 bases. The CDR3 is made up of 11 amino acids. V lost 7 bases to trimming and J lost 6 bases; unmatched junction nucleotides: 2. CDR1 and CDR2 from the germline V gene are SGHRS and YFSETQ. CDR3 sequence reads: CASRTGNGYTF. The CDR3 DNA follows: TGCGCCAGCCGGACAGGGAATGGCTACACCTTC.

This clone has at least ten counts. The chain employs TRBV19 and TRBJ1-2; 7 nucleotides line up with TRBD1. The CDR3 has 14 residues. V lost 0 bases and J lost 4; bases outside the gene matches: 2. Germline V gives CDR1 LNHDA, CDR2 SQIVND (reference sequence). CDR3 sequence reads: CASSIEGTVYGYTF. The CDR3 coding sequence is TGTGCCAGTAGTATAGAAGGGACAGTCTATGGCTACACCTTC.

The rearrangement joins TRBV6-5 to TRBJ1-5; D is ambiguous. V lost 5 bases and J lost 1, with 6 bases in between. This CDR3 has 13 residues. Germline V gene data show CDR1 as MNHEY and CDR2 as SVGAGI. CDR3 sequence reads: CASSRESNQPQHF. The DNA for the CDR3 is TGTGCCAGCAGTAGGGAAAGCAATCAGCCCCAGCATTTT.

The chain combines TRBV7-6 with TRBJ1-4; no clear D gene. This CDR3 is 14 amino acids long. Deletions cut 2 bases from V and 2 bases from J, with 6 bases between. Germline lookup yields CDR1 SGHVS and CDR2 FNYEAQ. The CDR3 DNA reads as TGTGCCAGCAGCTTAATCGGGACTAATGAAAAACTGTTTTTT. Amino acids: CASSLIGTNEKLFF.

The count of this clone is one. The chain recombines TRBV7-9 with TRBJ1-6, with D maybe TRBD1 (5 bases). The CDR3 sequence is 13 residues long. Trimming cost V 5 bases and J 7 bases, with 9 bases left between them. Germline V gene data show CDR1 as SEHNR and CDR2 as FQNEAQ (reference sequence). In DNA form, the CDR3 reads TGTGCCAGCAGCCCCCGACAGAATTCACCCCTCCACTTT. Encoded protein: CASSPRQNSPLHF. The full variable domain, in which reference TRBV7-9 and TRBJ1-6 provide the parts outside the CDR3, is DTGVSQNPRHKITKRGQNVTFRCDPISEHNRLYWYRQTLGQGPEFLTYFQNEAQLEKSRLLSDRFSAERPKGSFSTLEIQRTEQGDSAMYLCASSPRQNSPLHFGNGTRLTVT.

This chain connects TRBV6-2 or TRBV6-3 to TRBJ1-1, with D perhaps TRBD1 (6 bases). This CDR3 contains 15 residues. The V end was cut by 4 bases, the J end by 4 bases, with 16 bases between. Germline loops: CDR1 MNHEY, CDR2 SVGEGT. The CDR3 is CASSSWTVRGTEAFF. The CDR3 DNA reads as TGTGCCAGCAGTTCCTGGACAGTCAGAGGCACTGAAGCTTTCTTT.

The rearrangement joins TRBV3-1 (or the pseudogene TRBV3-2) to TRBJ2-7, with TRBD1 matching 8 bases. The junction had 11 bases not matched to a gene; V was cut back by 7 bases and J by 3 bases. The CDR3 sequence is 15 residues long. The germline CDR1 and CDR2 sequences are LGHDT and YNNKEL (reference sequence). CDR3 DNA sequence: TGTGCCAGCACCAGGGGGCCGGCAGTAGGCTACGAGCAGTACTTC. Translation: CASTRGPAVGYEQYF.

The gene calls are TRBV7-8 and TRBJ2-2; no clear D. V lost 3 bases and J lost 6, with 17 bases in between. This CDR3 is 16 amino acids long. Germline V CDR1 and CDR2: SGHVS, FQNEAQ. CDR3 loop: CASSFFQANIPGELFF. The CDR3 nucleotides read TGTGCCAGCAGCTTTTTCCAGGCCAATATCCCCGGGGAGCTGTTTTTT.

This chain connects TRBV11-2 to TRBJ2-3; TRBD2 matches 8 bases. The CDR3 contains 15 residues. The trim removed 4 bases at V and 6 bases at J, leaving 9 bases unmatched. CDR1 and CDR2 (germline): SGHAT, FQNNGV. CDR3 in amino acids: CASSWAVAGRDTQYF. DNA of the CDR3: TGTGCCAGCAGCTGGGCCGTAGCGGGACGGGATACGCAGTATTTT. The whole variable domain, filled in from reference TRBV11-2 and TRBJ2-3, reads EAGVAQSPRYKIIEKRQSVAFWCNPISGHATLYWYQQILGQGPKLLIQFQNNGVVDDSQLPKDRFSAERLKGVDSTLKIQPAKLEDSAVYLCASSWAVAGRDTQYFGPGTRLTVL.

V gene TRBV6-1 combines with J gene TRBJ2-1; D is unclear. CDR3 size: 17 residues. In germline, CDR1 is MNHNS, CDR2 SASEGT. V dropped 1 base and J dropped 0 bases, with 13 bases sitting between them. CDR3 coding DNA: TGTGCCAGCAGTGAAGAGCCGCGGTTAAGCTCCTACAATGAGCAGTTCTTC. Residues: CASSEEPRLSSYNEQFF.

This chain links TRBV7-2 with TRBJ1-5, with D possibly TRBD1 on 6 matching bases. Deletions cut 0 bases from V and 7 bases from J, with 13 bases between. CDR1 is SGHTA and CDR2 is FQGNSA in the germline V gene. The CDR3 length is 15 residues. The chain's CDR3 is CASSLADGGRQPQHF. CDR3 in DNA: TGTGCCAGCAGCTTAGCGGATGGGGGCCGGCAGCCCCAGCATTTT.

The J gene is TRBJ1-2, the V gene TRBV5-1; 8 nucleotides line up with TRBD1. Unmatched junction bases numbered 12, after V lost 4 bases and J lost 4 bases. CDR3 length: 16 amino acids. The germline V gene has CDR1 SGHRS and CDR2 YFSETQ. As DNA, the CDR3 is TGCGCCAGCAGCAGGACTGGACAGGGAGATACCTATGGCTACACCTTC. Protein sequence: CASSRTGQGDTYGYTF.

CDR3 sequence reads: CRWDRGHEQYF. CDR3 DNA sequence: TGCAGATGGGACAGGGGACACGAGCAGTACTTC. The J gene is TRBJ2-7, the V gene TRBV20-1, with TRBD1 matching 10 bases. In germline, CDR1 is DFQATT, CDR2 SNEGSKA (reference sequence). The CDR3 length is 11 residues.

This chain joins TRBV25-1 and TRBJ1-1; D perhaps matches TRBD1 (5 bases). In germline, CDR1 is MGHDK, CDR2 SYGVNS. The V end lost 6 bases, the J end lost 1 base, and 15 bases lay between the germline ends. The CDR3 covers 15 residues. Here the CDR3 DNA reads TGTGCCAGCAGCGCCCGGGCAGGGAAGAACACTGAAGCTTTCTTT. Its protein is CASSARAGKNTEAFF.

The rearrangement uses TRBV2 and TRBJ2-3; D gene ambiguous. CDR1 and CDR2 from the germline V gene are SNHLY and FYNNEI. The CDR3 totals 13 residues. The V gene lost 10 bases and the J gene lost 4 bases, with 15 bases spanning the gap. In DNA form, the CDR3 reads TGTGCCACCTCCCGGCAGGCCGCAGATACGCAGTATTTT. Its translation: CATSRQAADTQYF.